This T cell receptor beta chain was sequenced in a study of cytomegalovirus exposure and HLA in healthy donors. V lost 7 bases and J lost 4, with 11 bases in between. Germline-derived CDR1 and CDR2 are MNHEY and SVGAGI. This CDR3 region has 13 residues. PCR amplification relied on 60 Vbeta primers (plus 13 Jbeta primers). Assay used: immunoSEQ multiplex PCR; TCRdb lists only in-frame clones, some missing. The repertoire holds 130,000 or so clones, with around 80% as singletons. The chain carries TRBV6-5 and TRBJ1-3; D gene unclear. Specimen: PBMCs. This receptor was identified in a young man in good health and CMV-seronegative. The CDR3 spells CASTNLPGNTIYF. The CDR3 nucleotides read TGTGCCAGCACTAACCTACCGGGAAACACCATATATTTT.